Following are 21 T cell receptor beta chains from one sample sequenced in a study of blood T cell repertoires in COVID-19 (TCRdb year 2020). Libraries were made using the immunoSEQ multiplex PCR assay. As stored in TCRdb, this immuneACCESS dataset retains in-frame rearrangements with V and J assigned. A fraction of the clones does not appear; measured against another copy, unresolved V genes explain less than half of the discrepancy, and the remainder lacks a known reason. The sample table records around 75,000 clones; about four fifths of these occur just once. The top ten hold approximately 5% of the sample. The sample comprised peripheral blood. Receptors originate from a woman at least 80 years old with active or convalescent COVID-19.

The CDR3 region is CATSRAPWTSGMETQYF. Here the CDR3 DNA reads TGTGCCACCAGCAGAGCCCCGTGGACTAGCGGGATGGAGACCCAGTACTTC. The gene calls are TRBV15 and TRBJ2-5; 12 bases agree with TRBD2. Germline-derived CDR1 and CDR2 are LNHNV and YYDKDF (reference sequence). This CDR3 comprises 17 residues. Losses at the gene ends were 1 base for V and 5 bases for J; bases not matched to a gene: 8.

This chain joins TRBV27 and TRBJ2-1, with a possible D match to TRBD2 (6 bases). Between the trimmed V and J ends, which lost 7 bases and 7 bases, there was a span of 20 bases. The CDR3 loop spans 15 amino acids. Germline V gene sequence: CDR1 MNHEY, CDR2 SMNVEV (reference sequence). The CDR3 nucleotides are TGTGCCAGCAACATAAAATCGGGGGTTTCGAATGAGCAGTTCTTC. It specifies CASNIKSGVSNEQFF.

This clone was seen a handful of times. The genes are TRBV9 and TRBJ2-5, with D perhaps matching TRBD2 (5 bases). Germline CDR1 SGDLS, CDR2 YYNGEE. The length of the CDR3 is 16 residues. The ends were cut back, 0 bases at V and 5 bases at J, with 17 bases in the middle. The CDR3 is CASSVDYADSAETQYF. DNA for the CDR3: TGTGCCAGCAGCGTAGATTATGCGGACTCCGCCGAGACCCAGTACTTC.

The rearrangement joins TRBV6-5 to TRBJ1-5; TRBD1 agrees at 7 bases. The CDR3 contains 14 residues. V dropped 7 bases and J dropped 0; count of bases not matched to a gene: 3. From germline, CDR1 is MNHEY and CDR2 SVGAGI. DNA of the CDR3: TGTGCCAGCACCCGGACAGGTAGCAATCAGCCCCAGCATTTT. As protein: CASTRTGSNQPQHF.

The gene calls are TRBV30 and TRBJ2-7; the match to TRBD2 covers 10 bases. CDR1 GTSNPN and CDR2 SVGIG come from the germline V gene (reference sequence). This CDR3 has 14 amino acids. The J segment lost 7 bases and the V segment lost 2 bases, leaving 8 bases of the junction unmatched. CDR3 loop: CAWSRLAGVNEQYF. The CDR3 DNA reads as TGTGCCTGGAGTAGGCTAGCGGGAGTGAATGAGCAGTACTTC.

The V call is TRBV28, the J call TRBJ2-5; a weak D match, TRBD2 (5 bases). This CDR3 is built from 16 residues. V was trimmed by 3 bases and J by 0 bases, leaving 14 bases between them. CDR1 and CDR2 from the germline V gene are MDHEN and SYDVKM. The CDR3, as DNA: TGTGCCAGCAGTTTCTCCGACTGGGAGTACCAAGAGACCCAGTACTTC. Protein product: CASSFSDWEYQETQYF. Complete variable domain (other parts from reference TRBV28 and TRBJ2-5): DVKVTQSSRYLVKRTGEKVFLECVQDMDHENMFWYRQDPGLGLRLIYFSYDVKMKEKGDIPEGYSVSREKKERFSLILESASTNQTSMYLCASSFSDWEYQETQYFGPGTRLLVL.

This sequence joins TRBV9 and TRBJ2-1; TRBD2 agrees at 8 bases. Trimming took 2 bases from V and 3 from J; bases not matched to a gene: 4. The CDR3 loop spans 15 amino acids. Germline lookup yields CDR1 SGDLS and CDR2 YYNGEE. Here the CDR3 DNA reads TGTGCCAGCAGCGTGAACGGGAGGGGCTACAATGAGCAGTTCTTC. Its translation is CASSVNGRGYNEQFF.

The chain has TRBV29-1 and TRBJ2-5; tentative D call: TRBD1 (6 bases). Germline CDR1 SQVTM, CDR2 ANQGSEA. The V end lost 3 bases, the J end lost 5 bases, and 16 bases lay between the germline ends. There are 14 residues in the CDR3. CDR3 sequence (DNA): TGCAGCGTTGACCACAAGGCCCAGGGGGAGACCCAGTACTTC. Protein product: CSVDHKAQGETQYF.

The chain has TRBV7-2 and TRBJ2-3; D ambiguous. Germline lookup yields CDR1 SGHTA and CDR2 FQGNSA. Deletions cut 2 bases from V and 6 bases from J, with 9 bases between. The CDR3 loop spans 13 amino acids. The DNA of the CDR3 is TGTGCCAGCAGCTTATCAGGATTGGATACGCAGTATTTT. Its translation is CASSLSGLDTQYF.

V is TRBV6-5 and J is TRBJ1-4, with D tentatively TRBD1 (5 bases). Germline CDR1 reads MNHEY; CDR2 reads SVGAGI. There are 14 residues in the CDR3. Trimming removed 6 bases at V and 9 bases at J, with 17 bases between. CDR3 sequence: CASRQSRVGQKLFF. In DNA form, the CDR3 reads TGTGCCAGCAGGCAATCCAGGGTGGGGCAAAAACTGTTTTTT.

The chain combines TRBV7-8 with TRBJ1-2; 9 nucleotides agree with TRBD1. The CDR3 length is 16 residues. V dropped 10 bases and J dropped 4; count of bases not matched to a gene: 16. Germline V gene data show CDR1 as SGHVS and CDR2 as FQNEAQ. The CDR3 coding sequence is TGTGCCACCGAAGACCCGAGGGACAGGGCGAGCTATGGCTACACCTTC. It specifies CATEDPRDRASYGYTF.

This chain connects TRBV4-1 to TRBJ1-5; 10 nucleotides align to TRBD1. The CDR3 is made up of 15 amino acids. After removal of 4 bases from V and 12 bases from J, the junction contained 12 bases not matched to a gene. The germline V gene encodes CDR1 MGHRA and CDR2 YSYEKL. CDR3 in amino acids: CASSPHGTGEDCQHF. In DNA form, the CDR3 reads TGCGCCAGCAGCCCCCACGGGACAGGGGAAGACTGCCAGCATTTT.

For this clone: An end of the junction differs from the germline gene, which may be a read error. The chain couples TRBV7-7 to TRBJ2-1; 12 nucleotides agree with TRBD2. This CDR3 has 15 amino acids. Germline V gives CDR1 SSHAT, CDR2 FNYEAQ (reference sequence). The CDR3 here is CASSPGLAGYNEQFF. For the CDR3, the DNA is TGTGCTAGCAGCCCGGGACTAGCGGGTTACAATGAGCAGTTCTTC. Variable domain in full (rest from reference TRBV7-7 and TRBJ2-1): GAGVSQSPRYKVTKRGQDVTLRCDPISSHATLYWYQQALGQGPEFLTYFNYEAQPDKSGLPSDRFSAERPEGSISTLTIQRTEQRDSAMYRCASSPGLAGYNEQFFGPGTRLTVL.

The chain carries TRBV28 and TRBJ2-7; 8 bases agree with TRBD1. This CDR3 contains 15 residues. V lost 6 bases and J lost 2; bases outside the gene matches: 9. Germline CDR1 and CDR2: MDHEN and SYDVKM. CDR3 region: CASSPSGGAPYEQYF. The CDR3 bases are TGTGCCAGCAGCCCTTCAGGGGGCGCGCCCTACGAGCAGTACTTC.

This clone appeared many times. This sequence joins TRBV6-5 and TRBJ2-7; TRBD2 matches at 8 bases. Germline CDR1 reads MNHEY; CDR2 reads SVGAGI. This CDR3 has 14 amino acids. Trimming cost V 6 bases and J 3 bases; bases outside gene matches: 7. This CDR3 reads CASRPPGGVYEQYF. In DNA form, the CDR3 reads TGTGCCAGCAGACCCCCCGGGGGGGTCTACGAGCAGTACTTC.

This clone came up many times. This rearrangement joins TRBV6-2 or TRBV6-3 to TRBJ2-1; 15 bases line up with TRBD2. After removal of 4 bases from V and 2 bases from J, the junction contained 0 bases not matched to a gene. The CDR3 runs 16 residues. The germline gives CDR1 MNHEY, CDR2 SVGEGT. The CDR3 nucleotides are TGTGCCAGCAGTTGGACTAGCGGGGGGGCCTACAATGAGCAGTTCTTC. This gives the protein CASSWTSGGAYNEQFF.

CDR3 nucleotide sequence: TGTGCCAGCAGTTTAGGGGGGGCGTTGGTCTACGAGCAGTACTTC. Translating it yields CASSLGGALVYEQYF. The V and J genes are TRBV28 and TRBJ2-7, with D perhaps matching TRBD2 (7 bases). The CDR3 contains 15 residues. Germline loops: CDR1 MDHEN, CDR2 SYDVKM. Trimming cost V 2 bases and J 3 bases, with 14 bases left between them.

The J gene is TRBJ2-2, the V gene TRBV9, with unresolved D. Deletions cut 3 bases from V and 7 bases from J, with 13 bases between. This CDR3 is 14 amino acids long. Germline V gene sequence: CDR1 SGDLS, CDR2 YYNGEE. The CDR3 spells CASSERSLSGELFF. CDR3 in DNA: TGTGCCAGCAGCGAGCGCAGTTTGAGCGGGGAGCTGTTTTTT. The full variable domain, its missing parts supplied by reference TRBV9 and TRBJ2-2, is DSGVTQTPKHLITATGQRVTLRCSPRSGDLSVYWYQQSLDQGLQFLIQYYNGEERAKGNILERFSAQQFPDLHSELNLSSLELGDSALYFCASSERSLSGELFFGEGSRLTVL.

The chain combines TRBV7-2 with TRBJ2-5; TRBD2 matches at 7 bases. Trimming cost V 0 bases and J 4 bases; bases outside gene matches: 5. CDR1 is SGHTA and CDR2 is FQGNSA in the germline V gene. The CDR3 spans 15 residues. CDR3 protein: CASSLAGGPGETQYF. CDR3 nucleotide sequence: TGTGCCAGCAGCTTAGCGGGAGGGCCGGGAGAGACCCAGTACTTC.

The chain is built from TRBV18 and TRBJ1-1; D is uncertain. V lost 10 bases and J 1 base, leaving 22 bases between the germline ends. Germline CDR1 KGHSH, CDR2 LQKENI. This CDR3 region has 16 residues. This CDR3 is CATRVGGGSANTEAFF. Here the CDR3 DNA reads TGTGCCACCCGGGTGGGTGGTGGAAGCGCGAACACTGAAGCTTTCTTT.

The chain links TRBV5-1 to TRBJ2-7, with 11 bases that match TRBD2. This CDR3 has 15 amino acids. The trim removed 5 bases at V and 3 bases at J, leaving 7 bases unmatched. The germline V gene encodes CDR1 SGHRS and CDR2 YFSETQ. The CDR3, as DNA: TGCGCCAGCAGTTCTAGACTAGCGGGAAACTACGAGCAGTACTTC. Encoded protein: CASSSRLAGNYEQYF.